This T cell receptor beta chain was documented in a study of early T cells in non-severe SARS-CoV-2 infection. General study findings and limits: Database matching using VDJdb favored anti-spike CD8 responses, with private and CD4 specificities left missing.

As for this clonotype: Its antigen is as yet unknown.

Tagging with unique molecular identifiers was applied to individual cDNA molecules. Via MiXCR, TCRdb re-called the 5' RACE reads, giving one row per CDR3 protein. This sample has 80,000 or so distinct CDR3 sequences; about 11% occur once, and the top ten carry approximately 12%. The specimen was whole blood, collected at baseline. This receptor was identified in an adult who was a healthcare worker with PCR-confirmed SARS-CoV-2 infection or an uninfected control (not recorded which).

CDR3 coding DNA: TGCAGTGCTAGAGATCAGACGGTGAACACCGGGGAGCTGTTTTTT. It codes for CSARDQTVNTGELFF. The chain recombines TRBV20-1 with TRBJ2-2, with D unresolved. This CDR3 is built from 15 residues. Germline assignment: CDR1 DFQATT and CDR2 SNEGSKA (reference sequence). The germline V and J ends were trimmed by 0 bases and 1 base, with 9 bases remaining between them.